These 16 T cell receptor beta chains share one sample of origin, sequenced in a study of blood T cell repertoires in COVID-19. Here immunoSEQ multiplex PCR was the method, and the copy in TCRdb shows in-frame clones only, minus some. The table shows more than 80,000 clones, with approximately 78% occurring only once. Sequenced material: peripheral blood. These receptors all come from a man between 45 and 60 years old with active or convalescent COVID-19.

In DNA form, the CDR3 reads TGCGCCAGCAGCAAAATCGTGAATGAAAAACTGTTTTTT. Protein: CASSKIVNEKLFF. The chain has TRBV4-1 and TRBJ1-4, with D unresolved. The CDR3 spans 13 residues. Germline V lookup: CDR1 MGHRA, CDR2 YSYEKL. V lost 5 bases and J lost 5, with 9 bases in between.

The V gene is TRBV7-2, the J gene TRBJ2-7, with D possibly TRBD1 on 6 matching bases. Germline CDR1 and CDR2: SGHTA and FQGNSA. The CDR3 loop spans 13 amino acids. V shed 1 base and J shed 4 bases, with 8 bases lying between them. As DNA, the CDR3 is TGTGCCAGCAGCTTAGACAGGGCTTACGAGCAGTACTTC. This translates into CASSLDRAYEQYF. The whole variable domain, remainder taken from reference TRBV7-2 and TRBJ2-7, is GAGVSQSPSNKVTEKGKDVELRCDPISGHTALYWYRQSLGQGLEFLIYFQGNSAPDKSGLPSDRFSAERTGGSVSTLTIQRTQQEDSAVYLCASSLDRAYEQYFGPGTRLTVT.

Within the sample, this clone is large. This sequence joins TRBV11-3 and TRBJ1-6, with a tentative D call TRBD1 (5 bases). The CDR3 covers 13 residues. The V gene lost 4 bases and the J gene lost 6 bases, with 7 bases spanning the gap. Germline lookup yields CDR1 SGHNT and CDR2 YENEEA. CDR3 amino acids: CASSSGGNSPLHF. CDR3 nucleotide sequence: TGTGCCAGCAGCTCCGGGGGTAATTCACCCCTCCACTTT. Full variable domain (rest looked up from reference TRBV11-3 and TRBJ1-6): EAGVVQSPRYKIIEKKQPVAFWCNPISGHNTLYWYLQNLGQGPELLIRYENEEAVDDSQLPKDRFSAERLKGVDSTLKIQPAELGDSAVYLCASSSGGNSPLHFGNGTRLTVT.

This clone has a handful of counts. V and J are TRBV7-2 and TRBJ2-6, with 8 bases fitting TRBD1. The J segment lost 0 bases and the V segment lost 7 bases, leaving 5 bases of the junction unmatched. Germline V lookup: CDR1 SGHTA, CDR2 FQGNSA. This CDR3 has 16 residues. The CDR3 loop reads CASTGQGSSGANVLTF. As DNA, the CDR3 is TGTGCCAGCACCGGACAGGGTAGCTCTGGGGCCAACGTCCTGACTTTC.

The chain links TRBV20-1 to TRBJ2-7; 7 bases match TRBD1. The germline V gene encodes CDR1 DFQATT and CDR2 SNEGSKA (reference sequence). The CDR3 sequence is 14 residues long. J gave up 2 bases and V 3 bases, and 7 bases lay outside the gene matches. The CDR3 nucleotides are TGCAGTGCTAGTACAGGGGACGGACCCTACGAGCAGTACTTC. This gives the protein CSASTGDGPYEQYF.

The chain links TRBV5-4 to TRBJ2-1; perhaps TRBD1 as D (6 bases). V lost 5 bases to trimming and J lost 0 bases, with 12 bases between them. The CDR3 length is 15 residues. Germline CDR1 SGHNT, CDR2 YYREEE (reference sequence). The CDR3 DNA reads as TGTGCCAGCAGGACCGGGACAAGCTCCTACAATGAGCAGTTCTTC. It codes for CASRTGTSSYNEQFF.

The V and J genes are TRBV18 and TRBJ2-7; D perhaps matches TRBD2 (5 bases). The V gene lost 2 bases and the J gene lost 5 bases, with 13 bases spanning the gap. Germline V gene data show CDR1 as KGHSH and CDR2 as LQKENI. CDR3 length equals 14 residues. CDR3 sequence reads: CASSPAVGSNEQYF. The CDR3 DNA follows: TGTGCCAGCTCACCAGCTGTAGGGAGCAACGAGCAGTACTTC.

This clone appeared once. The V and J genes are TRBV7-6 and TRBJ2-5; 11 bases agree with TRBD2. Trimming cost V 4 bases and J 7 bases; bases outside gene matches: 8. Germline values: CDR1 SGHVS, CDR2 FNYEAQ. The length of the CDR3 is 15 residues. The CDR3 sequence: CASSSPSGGTGTQYF. In DNA form, the CDR3 reads TGTGCCAGCAGCTCCCCTAGCGGGGGGACGGGGACCCAGTACTTC.

The chain is built from TRBV6-5 and TRBJ2-7; perhaps TRBD1 as D (5 bases). The CDR3 runs 15 residues. The germline gives CDR1 MNHEY, CDR2 SVGAGI. V dropped 7 bases and J dropped 2 bases, with 18 bases sitting between them. In DNA, the CDR3 is TGTGCCAGCACCATCGGGCAGGGCGCGCCCTACGAGCAGTACGTC. Protein: CASTIGQGAPYEQYV.

The J gene is TRBJ2-7, the V gene TRBV6-5, with 7 bases fitting TRBD2. From germline, CDR1 is MNHEY and CDR2 SVGAGI. V gave up 8 bases and J gave up 2 bases; unmatched junction bases: 9. This CDR3 spans 14 amino acids. The CDR3 loop is CASPGEGPAYEQYF. The CDR3 bases are TGTGCCAGCCCTGGGGAGGGACCAGCCTACGAGCAGTACTTC.

This chain uses TRBV4-3 with TRBJ2-7; TRBD1 aligns across 7 bases. Germline trimming cut 0 bases from V and 2 bases from J; bases unmatched to any gene: 4. The CDR3 covers 15 residues. Germline CDR1 is LGHNA and CDR2 is YSLEER. In DNA, the CDR3 is TGCGCCAGCAGCCAAGACCGGACAGGAGCCTACGAGCAGTACTTC. Its protein is CASSQDRTGAYEQYF.

This chain connects TRBV10-2 to TRBJ2-1; maybe TRBD2 (6 bases). The CDR3 extends over 12 amino acids. V lost 6 bases to trimming and J lost 8 bases, with 11 bases between them. The germline gives CDR1 WSHSY, CDR2 SAAADI. CDR3 loop: CASRFGRDEQFF. In nucleotides, the CDR3 is TGCGCCAGCAGGTTCGGGAGAGATGAGCAGTTCTTC.

In DNA form, the CDR3 reads TGTGCCAGCAGCTTATTGACAGGGGAAGAGACCCAGTACTTC. As protein: CASSLLTGEETQYF. This sequence joins TRBV7-8 and TRBJ2-5; 8 bases match TRBD1. The CDR3 is 14 residues long. The germline gives CDR1 SGHVS, CDR2 FQNEAQ. The V gene end was trimmed by 2 bases and the J gene end by 3 bases; junction bases not matched to a gene: 2.

This clone has only one observation. The rearrangement joins TRBV10-3 to TRBJ2-4; 8 nucleotides agree with TRBD1. Germline lookup yields CDR1 ENHRY and CDR2 SYGVKD. This CDR3 contains 17 residues. J was trimmed by 0 bases and V by 0 bases; bases with no gene match: 4. The DNA of the CDR3 is TGTGCCATCAGTGAGTCGAGACAGGGGATAGCCAAAAACATTCAGTACTTC. Translation gives CAISESRQGIAKNIQYF.

The chain uses TRBV27 and TRBJ1-2; 9 nucleotides line up with TRBD1. V gave up 2 bases and J gave up 4 bases; unmatched junction bases: 2. Germline CDR1 is MNHEY and CDR2 is SMNVEV (reference sequence). The CDR3 consists of 14 residues. The CDR3 DNA is TGTGCCAGCAGTTTAGGGGGACAGGGCTATGGCTACACCTTC. Its protein is CASSLGGQGYGYTF.

The chain is built from TRBV10-3 and TRBJ2-7, with TRBD2 matching over 7 bases. Germline V gene lookup returns CDR1 ENHRY and CDR2 SYGVKD. There are 13 residues in the CDR3. V lost 6 bases and J lost 4; bases outside the gene matches: 6. The CDR3 region has the DNA TGTGCCATCAGGCGGGAGCCGGGGTACGAGCAGTACGTC. It specifies CAIRREPGYEQYV.